These T cell receptor beta chains were read from a single sample in a study of blood T cells in healthy people across ages. TCRdb used MiXCR to reprocess the 5' RACE reads, holding one entry per CDR3 protein. This sample has 550,000 to 750,000 distinct CDR3 sequences, with 21% found just once. Material: blood. All receptors derive from a man between 65 and 85 years old in good health. Both conserved end residues are part of each CDR3. D genes are given only for firm matches. Size values are once, few and many counts, or a class for expanded clones, and some rows have none.

. | . | TRBJ2-1 | TRBV27 | CASSLNWERSYNEQFF | TGTGCCAGCAGTCTCAACTGGGAGCGCTCCTACAATGAGCAGTTCTTC
. | . | TRBJ2-5 | TRBV27 | CASRRGASETQYF | TGTGCCAGCCGTAGAGGGGCGTCAGAGACCCAGTACTTC
. | few | TRBJ2-1 | TRBV20-1 | CSASASANNEQFF | TGCAGTGCTAGCGCTAGCGCCAACAATGAGCAGTTCTTC
. | few | TRBJ2-2 | TRBV18 | CASSIGGRDTGELFF | TGTGCCAGCTCAATCGGGGGGCGCGACACCGGGGAGCTGTTTTTT
. | once | TRBJ2-3 | TRBV20-1 | CSAKSGSRGDTQYF | TGCAGTGCCAAGTCCGGGTCTCGGGGAGATACGCAGTATTTT
. | . | TRBJ1-5 | TRBV12-3/TRBV12-4 | CASSFGFEVQPQHF | TGTGCCAGCAGTTTCGGCTTCGAGGTTCAGCCCCAGCATTTT
TRBD2 | . | TRBJ2-5 | TRBV6-2/TRBV6-3 | CASSYHAGGKDSETQYF | TGTGCCAGCAGTTACCATGCGGGAGGGAAGGATTCAGAGACCCAGTACTTC
TRBD1 | . | TRBJ2-3 | TRBV5-1 | CASNSGGDTQYF | TGCGCCAGCAACTCAGGGGGAGATACGCAGTATTTT
. | few | TRBJ2-2 | TRBV28 | CASRGANTGELFF | TGTGCCAGCCGAGGTGCGAACACCGGGGAGCTGTTTTTT
. | . | TRBJ1-6 | TRBV12-3/TRBV12-4 | CASSGTPGDSPLHF | TGTGCCAGCAGCGGGACCCCCGGAGATTCACCCCTCCACTTT
TRBD1 | . | TRBJ1-4 | TRBV20-1 | CSARRKGAATNEKLFF | TGCAGTGCTAGAAGGAAGGGGGCCGCAACTAATGAAAAACTGTTTTTT
. | once | TRBJ1-1 | TRBV25-1 | CASSDGVVDQAGGFF | TGTGCCAGCAGTGATGGGGTCGTGGACCAGGCTGGGGGTTTCTTT
. | . | TRBJ1-1 | TRBV7-9 | CASSLDGGAEAFF | TGTGCCAGCAGCCTAGATGGGGGGGCTGAAGCTTTCTTT
. | few | TRBJ2-5 | TRBV5-1 | CASSQGLSQETQYF | TGCGCCAGCAGCCAGGGACTCTCTCAAGAGACCCAGTACTTC
TRBD1 | . | TRBJ1-2 | TRBV20-1 | CSAQTGSYGYTF | TGCAGTGCTCAGACAGGGAGCTATGGCTACACCTTC
TRBD1 | few | TRBJ1-5 | TRBV12-5 | CASGPGQGIQPQHF | TGTGCTAGTGGCCCCGGACAGGGAATTCAGCCCCAGCATTTT
. | . | TRBJ1-2 | TRBV9 | CASSDLAGYTF | TGTGCCAGCAGCGATTTGGCTGGCTACACCTTC